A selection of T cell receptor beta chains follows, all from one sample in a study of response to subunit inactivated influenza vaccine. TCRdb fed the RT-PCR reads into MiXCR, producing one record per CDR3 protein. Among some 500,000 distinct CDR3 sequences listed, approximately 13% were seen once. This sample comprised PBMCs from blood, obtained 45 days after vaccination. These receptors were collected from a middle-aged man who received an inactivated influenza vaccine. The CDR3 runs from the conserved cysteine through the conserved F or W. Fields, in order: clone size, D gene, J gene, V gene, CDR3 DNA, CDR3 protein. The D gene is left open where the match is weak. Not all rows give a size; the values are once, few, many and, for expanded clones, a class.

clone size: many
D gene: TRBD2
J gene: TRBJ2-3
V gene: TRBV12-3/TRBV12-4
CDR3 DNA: TGTGCCAGCAGTCCCCAGCGGGGGTTTAAAGATACGCAGTATTTT
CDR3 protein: CASSPQRGFKDTQYF

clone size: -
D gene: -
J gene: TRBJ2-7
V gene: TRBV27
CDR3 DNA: TGTGCCAGCGCCCCCCCTGTTATCCGGCGTCCCTACGAGCAGTACTTC
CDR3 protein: CASAPPVIRRPYEQYF

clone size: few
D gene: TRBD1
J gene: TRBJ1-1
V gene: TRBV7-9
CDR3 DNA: TGTGCCAGCAGCTCCCGGTGGGGACAGGGGTCTGAAGCTTTCTTT
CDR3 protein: CASSSRWGQGSEAFF

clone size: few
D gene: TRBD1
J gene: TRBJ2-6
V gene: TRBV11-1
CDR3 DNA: TGTGCCAGCAGCTTAGTACAGGGGGGACCCTCTGGGGCCAACGTCCTGACTTTC
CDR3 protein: CASSLVQGGPSGANVLTF

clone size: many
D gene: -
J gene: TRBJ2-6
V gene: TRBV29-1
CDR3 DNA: TGCAGCCTAGACTCTGACTCTGGGGCCAACGTCCTGACTTTC
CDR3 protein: CSLDSDSGANVLTF

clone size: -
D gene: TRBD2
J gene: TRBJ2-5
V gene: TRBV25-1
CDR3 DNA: TGTGCCAGCAGTGCCCGACTAGCGGGAGACGCTCACCAAGAGACCCAGTACTTC
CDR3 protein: CASSARLAGDAHQETQYF

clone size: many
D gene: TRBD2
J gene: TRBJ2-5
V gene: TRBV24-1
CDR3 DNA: TGTGCCACCGGAACCCTCACGGGACTAGCGGGGCGAGAGACCCAGTACTTC
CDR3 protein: CATGTLTGLAGRETQYF

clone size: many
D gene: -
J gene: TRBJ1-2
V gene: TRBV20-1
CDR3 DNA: TGCAGTGCTAGAGATCCAAGTGGCTACACCTTC
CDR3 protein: CSARDPSGYTF

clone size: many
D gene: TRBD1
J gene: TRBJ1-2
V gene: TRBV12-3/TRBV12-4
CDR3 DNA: TGTGCCAGCAGTTTTGGGCAGGGGGCGATCTATGGCTACACCTTC
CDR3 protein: CASSFGQGAIYGYTF

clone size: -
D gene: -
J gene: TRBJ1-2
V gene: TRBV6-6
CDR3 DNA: TGTGCCAGCTTAGGGGTTGGCTACACCTTC
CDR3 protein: CASLGVGYTF

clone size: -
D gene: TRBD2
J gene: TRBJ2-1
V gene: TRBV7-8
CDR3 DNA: TGTGCCAGCAGCTTAGTTGTGACGACTAGCGGGAGTTCCTACAATGAGCAGTTCTTC
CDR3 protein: CASSLVVTTSGSSYNEQFF

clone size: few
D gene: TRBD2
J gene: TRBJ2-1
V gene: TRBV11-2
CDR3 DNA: TGTGCCAGCAGCTTAGCTGGGGCTAGCGGTAATGAGCAGTTCTTC
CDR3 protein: CASSLAGASGNEQFF

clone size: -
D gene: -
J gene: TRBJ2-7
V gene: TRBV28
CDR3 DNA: TGTGCCAGCAGTCTGGCGGGGGCCTTCGTTACAGACTACGAGCAGTACTTC
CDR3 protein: CASSLAGAFVTDYEQYF

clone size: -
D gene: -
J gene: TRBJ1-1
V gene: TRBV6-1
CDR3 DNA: TGTGCCAGCAGCCAGGGTGGGATGAACACTGAAGCTTTCTTT
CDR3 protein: CASSQGGMNTEAFF

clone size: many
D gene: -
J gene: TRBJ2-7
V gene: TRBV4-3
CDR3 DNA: TGCGCCAGCAGCGCCGGGACGGCCTCCTACGAGCAGTACTTC
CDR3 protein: CASSAGTASYEQYF

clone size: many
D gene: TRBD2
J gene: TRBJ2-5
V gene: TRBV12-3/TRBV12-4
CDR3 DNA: TGTGCCAGCAGGCTCTCCTCAGCGGGGGGCCAAGAGACCCAGTACTTC
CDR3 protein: CASRLSSAGGQETQYF

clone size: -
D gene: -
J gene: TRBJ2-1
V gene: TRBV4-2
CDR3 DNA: TGTGCCAGCAGCCAAGATACGGGTGACTCCTACAATGAGCAGTTCTTC
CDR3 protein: CASSQDTGDSYNEQFF

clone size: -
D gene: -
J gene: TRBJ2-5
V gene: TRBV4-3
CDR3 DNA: TGCGCCAGCAGCCAAGATGCCCGAAGGGGCGAGACCCAGTACTTC
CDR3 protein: CASSQDARRGETQYF

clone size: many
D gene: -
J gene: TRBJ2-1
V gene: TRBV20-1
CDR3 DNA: TGCAGTGCTAGAGACCTGGACTCCAACAATGAGCAGTTCTTC
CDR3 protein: CSARDLDSNNEQFF

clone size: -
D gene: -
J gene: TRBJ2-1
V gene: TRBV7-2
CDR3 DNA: TGTGCCAGCAGCTTAGACGCTCGAGGGAATGAGCAGTTCTTC
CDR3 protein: CASSLDARGNEQFF

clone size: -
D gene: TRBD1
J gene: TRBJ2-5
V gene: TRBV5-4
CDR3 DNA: TGTGCCAGCAGTTCGGACAGGATGGAGACCCAGTACTTC
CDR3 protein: CASSSDRMETQYF

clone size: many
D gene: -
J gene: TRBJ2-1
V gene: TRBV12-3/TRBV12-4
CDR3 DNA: TGTGCCAGCGCCCGCCGCGAGGCATCCTACAATGAGCAGTTCTTC
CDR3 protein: CASARREASYNEQFF

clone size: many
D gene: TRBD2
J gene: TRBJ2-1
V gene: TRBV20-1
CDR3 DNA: TGCAGTGCTAGAGCCCTAGCGGGAGGGTACAATGAGCAGTTCTTC
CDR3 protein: CSARALAGGYNEQFF

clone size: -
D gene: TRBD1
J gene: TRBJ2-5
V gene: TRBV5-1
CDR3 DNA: TGCGCCAGCAGCCTTTCGACAGGGGGAGCGGAGACCCAGTACTTC
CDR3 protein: CASSLSTGGAETQYF

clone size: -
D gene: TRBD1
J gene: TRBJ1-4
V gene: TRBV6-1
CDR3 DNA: TGTGCCAGCAGTATGGACAGGGAAAGCCTTAATGAAAAACTGTTTTTT
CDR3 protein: CASSMDRESLNEKLFF

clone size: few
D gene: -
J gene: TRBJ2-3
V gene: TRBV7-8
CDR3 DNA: TGTGCCAGCAGCTTACAGGGTAAACCAGATACGCAGTATTTT
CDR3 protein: CASSLQGKPDTQYF

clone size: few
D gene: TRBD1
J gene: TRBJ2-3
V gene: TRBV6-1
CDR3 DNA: TGTGCCAGCAGTGAATGGGGACAGGGAGGCACAGATACGCAGTATTTT
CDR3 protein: CASSEWGQGGTDTQYF

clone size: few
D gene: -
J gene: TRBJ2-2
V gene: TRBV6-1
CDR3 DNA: TGTGCCAGCAGTCTATCAGAGCCGAACACCGGGGAGCTGTTTTTT
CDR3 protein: CASSLSEPNTGELFF

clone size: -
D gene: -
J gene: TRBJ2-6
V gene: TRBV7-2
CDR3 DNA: TGTGCCAGCAGCTTTGTGGGACCCATAGCTGGGGCCAACGTCCTGACTTTC
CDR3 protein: CASSFVGPIAGANVLTF

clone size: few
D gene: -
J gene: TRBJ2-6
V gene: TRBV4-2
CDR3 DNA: TGTGCCAGCAGCCAAGATCTGGGGGGCTCTGGGGCCAACGTCCTGACTTTC
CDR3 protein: CASSQDLGGSGANVLTF

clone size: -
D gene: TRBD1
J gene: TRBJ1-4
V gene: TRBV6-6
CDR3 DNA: TGTGCCAGCTCCCCAGGGGGCACTGAAAAACTGTTTTTT
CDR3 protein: CASSPGGTEKLFF

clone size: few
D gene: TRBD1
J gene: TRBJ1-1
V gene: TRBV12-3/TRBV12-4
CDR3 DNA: TGTGCCAGCAGTCCGGGGACAGGGTCTGGGACTGAAGCTTTCTTT
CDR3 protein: CASSPGTGSGTEAFF

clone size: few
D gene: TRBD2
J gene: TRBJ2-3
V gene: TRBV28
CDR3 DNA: TGTGCCAGCAGTTTCCGAGCTAGCGGGAGTAACTTAGATACGCAGTATTTT
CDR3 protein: CASSFRASGSNLDTQYF

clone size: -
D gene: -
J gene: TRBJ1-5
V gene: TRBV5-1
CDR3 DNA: TGCGCCAGCAGCTTCGAGAGGGGTCAGCCCCAGCATTTT
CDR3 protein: CASSFERGQPQHF

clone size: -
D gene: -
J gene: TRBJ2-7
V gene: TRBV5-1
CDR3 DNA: TGCGCCAGCAGCTTTGCTAGTACCGAGCAGTACTTC
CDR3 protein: CASSFASTEQYF

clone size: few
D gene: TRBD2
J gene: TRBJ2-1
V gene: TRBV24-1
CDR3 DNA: TGTGCCACCAGTGAGACGGGGGGGTTAAGCTCCTACAATGAGCAGTTCTTC
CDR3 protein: CATSETGGLSSYNEQFF

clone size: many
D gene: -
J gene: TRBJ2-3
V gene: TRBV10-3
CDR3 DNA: TGTGCCATCGGACGACCAGGGGATCCCGATACGCAGTATTTT
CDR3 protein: CAIGRPGDPDTQYF

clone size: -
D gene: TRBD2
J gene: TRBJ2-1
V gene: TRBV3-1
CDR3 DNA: TGTGCCAGCTGCCTCCTCGGACTAGCGGGGGGGCCACGGAATGAGCAGTTCTTC
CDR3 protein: CASCLLGLAGGPRNEQFF

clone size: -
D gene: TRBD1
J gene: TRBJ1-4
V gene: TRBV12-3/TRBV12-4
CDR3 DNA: TGTGCCAGCAGCGGAACAGGGGATAATGAAAAACTGTTTTTT
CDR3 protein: CASSGTGDNEKLFF

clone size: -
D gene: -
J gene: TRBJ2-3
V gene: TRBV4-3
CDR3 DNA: TGCGCCAGCAGCCAAGATACGGGGAGCATGGGTACGCAGTATTTT
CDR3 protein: CASSQDTGSMGTQYF

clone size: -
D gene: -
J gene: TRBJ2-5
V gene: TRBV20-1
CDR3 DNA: TGCAGTGCTAGGTTCAGCTATTCCCAAGAGACCCAGTACTTC
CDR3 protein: CSARFSYSQETQYF

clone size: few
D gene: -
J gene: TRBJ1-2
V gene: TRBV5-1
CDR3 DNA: TGCGCCAGCAGGCCGCGGTGGGGGGCATCGGTTGGCTACACCTTC
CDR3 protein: CASRPRWGASVGYTF

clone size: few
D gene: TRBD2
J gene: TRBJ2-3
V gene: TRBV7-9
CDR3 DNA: TGTGCCAGCAGCCTTGGACTAGCGGGGGGGCTAGATACGCAGTATTTT
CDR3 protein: CASSLGLAGGLDTQYF

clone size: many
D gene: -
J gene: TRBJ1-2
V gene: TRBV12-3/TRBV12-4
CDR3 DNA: TGTGCCAGCAGTGCCCCAGGGGTTTCTGGCTACACCTTC
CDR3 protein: CASSAPGVSGYTF

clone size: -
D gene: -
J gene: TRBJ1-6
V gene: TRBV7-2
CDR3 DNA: TGTGCCAGCAGCTCACAGGGTTGGAATTCACCCCTCCACTTT
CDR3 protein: CASSSQGWNSPLHF

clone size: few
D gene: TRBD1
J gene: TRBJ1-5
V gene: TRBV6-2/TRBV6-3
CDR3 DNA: TGTGCCAGCAGTATACGGGACAGGGGATATCAGCCCCAGCATTTT
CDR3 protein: CASSIRDRGYQPQHF

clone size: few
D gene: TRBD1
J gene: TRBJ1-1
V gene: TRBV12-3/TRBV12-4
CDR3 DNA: TGTGCCAGCAAAGGACAGGGAGCGAACACTGAAGCTTTCTTT
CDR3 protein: CASKGQGANTEAFF

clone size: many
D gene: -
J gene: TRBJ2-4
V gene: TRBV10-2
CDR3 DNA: TGCGCCAGCAGTGAGCTAGAGAGTTTAGCCAAAAACATTCAGTACTTC
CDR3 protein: CASSELESLAKNIQYF

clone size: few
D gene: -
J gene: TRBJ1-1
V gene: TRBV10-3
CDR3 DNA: TGTGCCACCGGGACACCCGGTGACACTGAAGCTTTCTTT
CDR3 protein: CATGTPGDTEAFF